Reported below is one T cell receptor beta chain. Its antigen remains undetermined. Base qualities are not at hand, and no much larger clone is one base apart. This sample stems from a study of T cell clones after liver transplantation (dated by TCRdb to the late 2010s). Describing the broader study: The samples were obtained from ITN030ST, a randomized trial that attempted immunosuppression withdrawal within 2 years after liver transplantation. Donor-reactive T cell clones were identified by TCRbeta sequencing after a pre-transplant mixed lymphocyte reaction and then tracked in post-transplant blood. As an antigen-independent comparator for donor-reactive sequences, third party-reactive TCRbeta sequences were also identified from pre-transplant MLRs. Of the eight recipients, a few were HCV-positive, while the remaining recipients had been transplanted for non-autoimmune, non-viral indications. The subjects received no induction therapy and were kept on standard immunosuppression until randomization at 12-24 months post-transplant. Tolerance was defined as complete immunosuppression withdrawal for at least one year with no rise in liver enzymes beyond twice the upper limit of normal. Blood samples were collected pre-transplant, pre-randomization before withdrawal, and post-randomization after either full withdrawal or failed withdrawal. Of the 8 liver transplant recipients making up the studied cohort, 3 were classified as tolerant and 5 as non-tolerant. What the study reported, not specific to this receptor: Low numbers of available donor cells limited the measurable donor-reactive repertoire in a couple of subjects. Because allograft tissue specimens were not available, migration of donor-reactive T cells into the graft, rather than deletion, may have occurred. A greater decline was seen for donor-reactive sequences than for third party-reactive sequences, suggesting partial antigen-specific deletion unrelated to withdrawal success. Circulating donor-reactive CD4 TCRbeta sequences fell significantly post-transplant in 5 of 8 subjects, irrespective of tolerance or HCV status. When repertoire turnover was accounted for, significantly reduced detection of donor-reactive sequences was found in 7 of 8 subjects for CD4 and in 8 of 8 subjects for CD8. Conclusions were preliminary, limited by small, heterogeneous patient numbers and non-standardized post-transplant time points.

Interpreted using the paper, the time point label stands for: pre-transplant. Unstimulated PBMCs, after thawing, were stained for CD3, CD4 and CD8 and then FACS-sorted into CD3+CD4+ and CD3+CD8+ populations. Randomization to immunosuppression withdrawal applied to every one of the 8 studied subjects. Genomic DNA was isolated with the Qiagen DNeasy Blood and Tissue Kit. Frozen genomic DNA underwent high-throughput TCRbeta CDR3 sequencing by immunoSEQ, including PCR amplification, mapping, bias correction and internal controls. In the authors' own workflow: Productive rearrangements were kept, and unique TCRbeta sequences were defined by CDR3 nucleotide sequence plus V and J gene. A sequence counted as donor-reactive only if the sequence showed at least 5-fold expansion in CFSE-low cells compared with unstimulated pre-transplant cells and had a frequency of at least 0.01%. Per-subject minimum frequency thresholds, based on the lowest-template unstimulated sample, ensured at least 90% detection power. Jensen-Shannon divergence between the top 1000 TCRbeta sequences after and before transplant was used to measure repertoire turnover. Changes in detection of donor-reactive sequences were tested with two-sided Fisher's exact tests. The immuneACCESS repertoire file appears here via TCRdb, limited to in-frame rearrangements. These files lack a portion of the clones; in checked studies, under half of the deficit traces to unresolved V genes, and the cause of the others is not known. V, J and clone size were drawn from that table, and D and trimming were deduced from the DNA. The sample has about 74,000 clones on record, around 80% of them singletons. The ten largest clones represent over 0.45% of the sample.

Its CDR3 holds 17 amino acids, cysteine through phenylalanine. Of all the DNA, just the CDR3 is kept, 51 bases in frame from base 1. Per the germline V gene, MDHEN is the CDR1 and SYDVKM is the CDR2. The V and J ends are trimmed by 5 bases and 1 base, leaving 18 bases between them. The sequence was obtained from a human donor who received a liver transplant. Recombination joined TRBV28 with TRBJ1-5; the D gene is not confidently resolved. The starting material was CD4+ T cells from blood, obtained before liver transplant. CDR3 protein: CASSGLGFLGSNQPQHF. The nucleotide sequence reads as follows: TGTGCCAGCAGTGGGCTAGGGTTTTTAGGGAGCAATCAGCCCCAGCATTTT.